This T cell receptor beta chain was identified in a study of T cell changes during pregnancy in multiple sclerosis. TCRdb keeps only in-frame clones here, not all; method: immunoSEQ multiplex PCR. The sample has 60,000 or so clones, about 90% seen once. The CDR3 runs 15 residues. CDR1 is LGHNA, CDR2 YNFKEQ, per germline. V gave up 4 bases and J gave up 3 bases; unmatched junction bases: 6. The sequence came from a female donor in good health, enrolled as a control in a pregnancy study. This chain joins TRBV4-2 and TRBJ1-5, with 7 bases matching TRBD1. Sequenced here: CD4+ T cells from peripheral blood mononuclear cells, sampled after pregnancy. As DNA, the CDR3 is TGTGCCAGCAGCCTACGAGACAGGGACAATCAGCCCCAGCATTTT. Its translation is CASSLRDRDNQPQHF.